These T cell receptor beta chains were read from a single sample in a study of control samples from healthy donors and cancer patients. Profiled with immunoSEQ multiplex PCR; TCRdb holds only in-frame clones, not every one. Of roughly 80,000 clones in the sample, about 88% were seen once. Material for sequencing was blood. All receptors derive from a woman aged 45 to 65 in good health. The CDR3 runs from the conserved cysteine through the conserved F or W. D genes are given only for firm matches. Size is omitted from some rows. Given values are once, few, many or a class for expanded clones.

cdr3_aa	cdr3_nt	v_call	d_call	clone_size	j_call
CASSWDGSYNEQFF	TGTGCCAGCAGTTGGGATGGCTCCTACAATGAGCAGTTCTTC	TRBV28	.	.	TRBJ2-1
CASSGTSSEQYF	TGTGCCAGCAGTGGGACTAGCTCCGAGCAGTACTTC	TRBV27	TRBD2	.	TRBJ2-7
CASSWYGSSGNTIYF	TGTGCCAGCTCTTGGTATGGCTCCTCTGGAAACACCATATATTTT	TRBV5-4	.	.	TRBJ1-3
CASSDGNQPQHF	TGTGCCAGCAGCGACGGCAATCAGCCCCAGCATTTT	TRBV9	.	once	TRBJ1-5
CSASMDSYEQYF	TGCAGTGCTAGTATGGACAGCTACGAGCAGTACTTC	TRBV20-1	.	.	TRBJ2-7
CASSAHQNTEAFF	TGTGCCAGCAGCGCGCACCAGAACACTGAAGCTTTCTTT	TRBV9	.	.	TRBJ1-1
CASSPDRRGGYTF	TGTGCCAGCAGCCCAGACAGGCGTGGAGGCTACACCTTC	TRBV12-3/TRBV12-4	.	.	TRBJ1-2
CASSTSFFGAEQYF	TGTGCCAGCAGCACGAGCTTTTTCGGGGCCGAGCAGTACTTC	TRBV5-4	.	.	TRBJ2-7
CASSPQQSDGYTF	TGTGCCAGCTCACCCCAACAGTCTGATGGCTACACCTTC	TRBV18	.	.	TRBJ1-2
CASSLGVSYEQYF	TGTGCCAGCAGCTTAGGGGTCTCCTACGAGCAGTACTTC	TRBV5-4	.	.	TRBJ2-7
CASSLGYGDTNSGGYTF	TGTGCCAGCAGCTTGGGTTACGGGGACACTAATAGTGGCGGCTACACCTTC	TRBV5-4	.	.	TRBJ1-2
CAWSPVLPEQYF	TGTGCCTGGAGTCCCGTCCTTCCCGAGCAGTACTTC	TRBV30	.	.	TRBJ2-7
CASSLTESPNEQFF	TGTGCCAGCAGCCTCACAGAATCCCCCAATGAGCAGTTCTTC	TRBV7-9	.	.	TRBJ2-1
CASSLSVGGLAYEQYF	TGTGCCAGCAGCTTATCGGTTGGGGGACTAGCGTACGAGCAGTACTTC	TRBV7-9	TRBD2	.	TRBJ2-7
CAISESTAGDEQYF	TGTGCCATCAGTGAGTCTACAGCGGGAGACGAGCAGTACTTC	TRBV10-3	TRBD2	.	TRBJ2-7
CASSLDEAQPQHF	TGTGCCAGCAGCTTAGACGAAGCCCAGCCCCAGCATTTT	TRBV7-9	.	few	TRBJ1-5
CAWSGGTGNQPQHF	TGTGCCTGGAGTGGGGGGACAGGGAATCAGCCCCAGCATTTT	TRBV30	TRBD1	once	TRBJ1-5
CASYEGVPSSGANVLTF	TGTGCCAGCTATGAGGGGGTCCCGAGCTCTGGGGCCAACGTCCTGACTTTC	TRBV18	.	.	TRBJ2-6
CASSSPSGGNEKLFF	TGCGCCAGCAGCTCTCCATCAGGAGGGAATGAAAAACTGTTTTTT	TRBV5-1	.	.	TRBJ1-4
CASSLLDTEAFF	TGTGCCAGCAGCTTGCTTGACACTGAAGCTTTCTTT	TRBV5-4	.	.	TRBJ1-1
CSGDNRGELFF	TGCAGTGGGGATAACCGCGGGGAGCTGTTTTTT	TRBV20-1	.	.	TRBJ2-2
CASSQGSLLNTEAFF	TGTGCCAGCAGCCAGGGGTCCCTATTGAACACTGAAGCTTTCTTT	TRBV5-6	.	.	TRBJ1-1
CASSLGRQDGYTF	TGTGCCAGCAGCTTGGGGCGACAGGATGGCTACACCTTC	TRBV5-4	.	.	TRBJ1-2
CASSLVGTTNEKLFF	TGCGCCAGCAGCTTGGTAGGGACAACTAATGAAAAACTGTTTTTT	TRBV5-1	.	.	TRBJ1-4
CASSEVGDRYQPQHF	TGTGCCAGCAGTGAAGTTGGAGACAGATATCAGCCCCAGCATTTT	TRBV2	.	.	TRBJ1-5
CASSLSSRVGKLFF	TGTGCCAGCAGTTTATCTTCCAGGGTCGGAAAACTGTTTTTT	TRBV27	.	.	TRBJ1-4
CASSDGTGATDTQYF	TGTGCCAGCAGCGACGGGACAGGGGCTACAGATACGCAGTATTTT	TRBV11-1	TRBD1	.	TRBJ2-3
CASGWPQHF	TGTGCTAGTGGATGGCCCCAGCATTTT	TRBV12-5	.	.	TRBJ1-5
CASSLALGTSGANVLTF	TGTGCCAGCAGCTTGGCCCTGGGAACCTCTGGGGCCAACGTCCTGACTTTC	TRBV5-4	.	.	TRBJ2-6
CASSQADGGRIYGYTF	TGCGCCAGCAGCCAAGCGGACGGGGGGCGCATCTATGGCTACACCTTC	TRBV4-1	.	once	TRBJ1-2
CASSVAREIYSGANVLTF	TGTGCCAGCAGCGTAGCCAGGGAGATCTACTCTGGGGCCAACGTCCTGACTTTC	TRBV9	.	.	TRBJ2-6
CASSRYTASSGYTF	TGTGCCAGCAGCCGATACACGGCCTCTAGCGGCTACACCTTC	TRBV6-5	.	.	TRBJ1-2
CASSPEPSYYNEQFF	TGTGCCAGCTCACCTGAACCCAGTTACTACAATGAGCAGTTCTTC	TRBV18	.	.	TRBJ2-1
CASSLTGRDYQPQHF	TGTGCCAGCAGTTTAACAGGCAGGGACTATCAGCCCCAGCATTTT	TRBV28	.	.	TRBJ1-5
CASSRTGSSYNSPLHF	TGTGCCAGCAGCCGGACAGGGAGCTCCTATAATTCACCCCTCCACTTT	TRBV3-1/TRBV3-2	TRBD1	.	TRBJ1-6
CASSLMGGQYGYTF	TGTGCCAGCAGCTTGATGGGGGGACAATATGGCTACACCTTC	TRBV5-6	.	.	TRBJ1-2
CASSWQQKNTDTQYF	TGCGCCAGCAGCTGGCAACAGAAAAACACAGATACGCAGTATTTT	TRBV5-1	.	.	TRBJ2-3
CASSQLSGSKDRNEQFF	TGTGCCAGCAGCCAATTGTCAGGGTCTAAGGATAGGAATGAGCAGTTCTTC	TRBV3-1/TRBV3-2	.	.	TRBJ2-1
CASTYRERDQPQHF	TGTGCCAGCACCTACAGGGAGAGGGATCAGCCCCAGCATTTT	TRBV6-6	.	.	TRBJ1-5
CASSSEAGGIDTQYF	TGCGCCAGCAGCTCCGAAGCGGGGGGGATAGATACGCAGTATTTT	TRBV5-1	TRBD2	.	TRBJ2-3
CVVDVNYGYTF	TGTGTTGTTGATGTTAACTATGGCTACACCTTC	TRBV28	.	.	TRBJ1-2
CASSIGRGDEAFF	TGTGCCAGTAGTATCGGCAGGGGGGATGAAGCTTTCTTT	TRBV19	TRBD1	few	TRBJ1-1
CASSPGVGRSYEQYF	TGTGCCAGCAGTCCAGGTGTCGGCCGGAGCTACGAGCAGTACTTC	TRBV2	.	.	TRBJ2-7
CASSLGGGPETQYF	TGTGCCAGCAGCTTGGGAGGGGGGCCGGAGACCCAGTACTTC	TRBV5-4	.	.	TRBJ2-5
CASSSRGRNEQFF	TGTGCCAGCAGCAGTCGGGGGCGCAATGAGCAGTTCTTC	TRBV3-1/TRBV3-2	.	.	TRBJ2-1
CASSYSQVNTEAFF	TGTGCCAGCAGTTACTCGCAGGTAAACACTGAAGCTTTCTTT	TRBV6-6	.	.	TRBJ1-1
CASSQDRTRGEQFF	TGTGCCAGCAGCCAAGATCGGACTAGGGGTGAGCAGTTCTTC	TRBV4-2	TRBD2	.	TRBJ2-1
CASSLGQYSYNSPLHF	TGTGCCAGCAGCCTTGGACAGTACTCCTATAATTCACCCCTCCACTTT	TRBV9	.	.	TRBJ1-6
CASSQLAGPYNEQFF	TGTGCCAGCAGCCAACTAGCGGGGCCCTACAATGAGCAGTTCTTC	TRBV3-1/TRBV3-2	TRBD2	once	TRBJ2-1
CASSSQAGFTYEQYF	TGCGCCAGCAGCTCCCAGGCCGGTTTTACCTACGAGCAGTACTTC	TRBV5-1	.	.	TRBJ2-7